This TCR beta chain stems from a study of T cell responses to AZD1222 COVID-19 vaccine. Regarding the study as a whole: Baseline seropositivity characterized only a handful of AZD1222 recipients. Per reports, nearly half of all spike-specific TCRs target regions that are unmutated in variants. There were vaccine-associated CD4 TCRs across spike, dominant at 160-218 and 743-854. White British ancestry dominated among donors, who included more females, and clonal diversity was possibly underestimated.

Concerning this clone: Its antigen is undetermined.

Using immunoSEQ multiplex PCR, the repertoire was profiled, and TCRdb retains in-frame clones only, with some absent. The sample holds 140,000 to 150,000 clones, approximately 78% seen once. Per the germline V gene, CDR1 is SNHLY and CDR2 is FYNNEI. The CDR3 is made up of 15 amino acids. J lost 4 bases, V lost 8 bases, and 10 bases had no gene match. This chain connects TRBV2 to TRBJ2-5; 10 bases match TRBD1. The sequencing here drew on peripheral blood, taken on day 0 of MenACWY control vaccination. The clonotype comes from an adult in good health. CDR3 residues: CASGDRGLKSETQYF. In DNA, the CDR3 is TGTGCCAGCGGGGACAGGGGTTTGAAGTCAGAGACCCAGTACTTC. The entire variable domain, with the rest obtained from reference TRBV2 and TRBJ2-5, is as follows: EPEVTQTPSHQVTQMGQEVILRCVPISNHLYFYWYRQILGQKVEFLVSFYNNEISEKSEIFDDQFSVERPDGSNFTLKIRSTKLEDSAMYFCASGDRGLKSETQYFGPGTRLLVL.